The next 14 T cell receptor beta chains were all read from a single sample in a study of Graves' ophthalmopathy and Graves' hyperthyroidism. RNA transcripts served as template for amplifying TCR beta CDR3 sequences. After a first-round RT-PCR with HTBI primers, a second-round multiplex PCR was run. Via MiXCR, TCRdb re-called the multiplex PCR reads, giving one row per CDR3 protein. The table lists roughly 300,000 distinct CDR3 sequences, around a sixth of them singletons. Sequencing input: peripheral blood. Source of these receptors: an adult man with Graves' ophthalmopathy.

This clonotype was detected ten times or more. The genes are TRBV7-2 and TRBJ2-4; 8 positions match TRBD1. The junction had 8 bases not matched to a gene; V was cut back by 1 base and J by 15 bases. The germline gives CDR1 SGHTA, CDR2 FQGNSA. The CDR3 totals 13 residues. The CDR3 sequence: CASSLEWARGPYF. The CDR3 DNA follows: TGTGCCAGCAGCTTAGAATGGGCCAGGGGGCCGTACTTC.

With regard to this clonotype: Germline is not matched at one junction end, which may reflect a read error. This chain links TRBV11-2 with TRBJ1-2, with D hard to call. The CDR3 is made up of 13 amino acids. Germline loops: CDR1 SGHAT, CDR2 FQNNGV. For the CDR3, the DNA is TGTGCCAGCTCTATCCAGGTGCGCTATGGCTACAGCTTC. This sequence encodes CASSIQVRYGYSF.

This clonotype was counted once. The chain employs TRBV15 and TRBJ1-2; a weak D match, TRBD1 (5 bases). The germline V and J ends were trimmed by 0 bases and 5 bases, with 13 bases remaining between them. This CDR3 is 15 amino acids long. Germline assignment: CDR1 LNHNV and CDR2 YYDKDF (reference sequence). CDR3 DNA: TGTGCCACCAGCAGAGATCCAGGGACGGGATATGGCTACACCTTC. Translating it yields CATSRDPGTGYGYTF.

Ten or more counts support this clonotype. The chain recombines TRBV7-6 with TRBJ1-3, with unresolved D. Germline V gene data show CDR1 as SGHVS and CDR2 as FNYEAQ. The V end lost 1 base, the J end lost 0 bases, and 10 bases lay between the germline ends. The CDR3 is made up of 16 amino acids. CDR3 residues: CASSLDVGYSGNTIYF. CDR3 DNA sequence: TGTGCCAGCAGCTTAGACGTGGGTTACTCTGGAAACACCATATATTTT.

In this sample, this clonotype turned up many times. The V call is TRBV12-3 or TRBV12-4, the J call TRBJ2-5, with TRBD1 matching 10 bases. The CDR3 contains 15 residues. Trimming cost V 6 bases and J 2 bases; bases outside gene matches: 6. CDR3 residues: CASRWTGGGQETQYF. As DNA, the CDR3 is TGTGCCAGCAGGTGGACAGGGGGTGGGCAAGAGACCCAGTACTTC.

Ten or more counts support this clonotype. The V gene is TRBV30, the J gene TRBJ1-1, with D hard to call. Looked up from germline, CDR1 is GTSNPN and CDR2 is SVGIG (reference sequence). This CDR3 spans 12 amino acids. V lost 0 bases and J lost 5, with 7 bases in between. The CDR3, as DNA: TGTGCCTGGAGTGTTTTGGTTACTGAAGCTTTCTTT. Its translation is CAWSVLVTEAFF.

This clonotype was detected ten times or more. The gene calls are TRBV30 and TRBJ2-2; possibly TRBD2 for D (5 bases). Trimming took 0 bases from V and 6 from J, leaving 11 bases between them. Germline assignment: CDR1 GTSNPN and CDR2 SVGIG (reference sequence). The CDR3 is 14 amino acids. The CDR3 DNA reads as TGTGCCTGGAGTGTACTTGGAGGCCCCGGGGAGCTGTTTTTT. Its translation: CAWSVLGGPGELFF.

This clonotype was observed at least ten times. V usage is TRBV20-1 and J usage is TRBJ2-5; D may be TRBD1 (6 bases). This CDR3 has 14 amino acids. The germline gives CDR1 DFQATT, CDR2 SNEGSKA (reference sequence). Between the trimmed V and J ends, which lost 5 bases and 0 bases, there was a span of 13 bases. CDR3 sequence: CSAFGQTYQETQYF. The DNA for the CDR3 is TGCAGTGCTTTCGGACAGACTTACCAAGAGACCCAGTACTTC.

This clonotype was found many times. This sequence joins TRBV30 and TRBJ1-1, with 11 bases aligning to TRBD1. V dropped 0 bases and J dropped 11; count of bases not matched to a gene: 2. The CDR3 consists of 12 residues. Germline V CDR1 and CDR2: GTSNPN, SVGIG (reference sequence). The CDR3 loop reads CAWSVGTGGAFF. CDR3 coding DNA: TGTGCCTGGAGTGTTGGGACAGGGGGGGCTTTCTTT.

Ten or more counts support this clonotype. The chain recombines TRBV7-2 with TRBJ2-7; D may correspond to TRBD1 or TRBD2 (5 bases each). V was clipped by 4 bases and J by 7 bases, with 11 bases between them. Germline CDR1 and CDR2: SGHTA and FQGNSA. The CDR3 has 12 residues. The CDR3 bases are TGTGCCAGCAGCTCGTCGGGGCTAGAGCAGTACTTC. Residues: CASSSSGLEQYF.

The chain combines TRBV7-3 with TRBJ1-2, with D possibly matching TRBD1 (6 bases). The CDR3 extends over 14 amino acids. V gave up 0 bases and J gave up 5 bases, with 10 bases separating them. Germline CDR1 reads SGHTA; CDR2 reads FQGTGA. The CDR3 DNA is TGTGCCAGCAGCTTAACCGAAGGGGGTTATGGCTACACCTTC. It translates to CASSLTEGGYGYTF. Variable domain in full (rest from reference TRBV7-3 and TRBJ1-2): GAGVSQTPSNKVTEKGKYVELRCDPISGHTALYWYRQSLGQGPEFLIYFQGTGAADDSGLPNDRFFAVRPEGSVSTLKIQRTERGDSAVYLCASSLTEGGYGYTFGSGTRLTVV.

The table lists this clonotype with many counts. V usage is TRBV25-1 and J usage is TRBJ1-1; D remains ambiguous. Germline values: CDR1 MGHDK, CDR2 SYGVNS. There are 12 residues in the CDR3. V was pared by 5 bases and J by 2 bases, with 6 bases between. CDR3 sequence reads: CASSKFNTEAFF. DNA of the CDR3: TGTGCCAGCAGTAAGTTTAACACTGAAGCTTTCTTT. The full variable domain, with the rest looked up from reference TRBV25-1 and TRBJ1-1, is EADIYQTPRYLVIGTGKKITLECSQTMGHDKMYWYQQDPGMELHLIHYSYGVNSTEKGDLSSESTVSRIRTEHFPLTLESARPSHTSQYLCASSKFNTEAFFGQGTRLTVV.

The sample holds many counts of this clonotype. V is TRBV20-1 and J is TRBJ2-5; 7 bases are shared with TRBD1. V was clipped by 5 bases and J by 5 bases; unmatched bases: 17. CDR3 size: 16 residues. Per the germline V gene, CDR1 is DFQATT and CDR2 is SNEGSKA (reference sequence). In DNA form, the CDR3 reads TGCAGTGCTTCCAAATTCGGAACAGGGGTTGAGGAGACCCAGTACTTC. Its protein product is CSASKFGTGVEETQYF.

This clonotype was seen ten or more times. The J gene is TRBJ2-7, the V gene TRBV3-1; D not certain. V was clipped by 4 bases and J by 4 bases, with 11 bases between them. CDR3 size: 13 residues. The V gene's germline CDR1 is LGHDT and CDR2 YNNKEL (reference sequence). The CDR3, as DNA: TGTGCCAGCAGCCCAGGAGACGTTTACGAGCAGTACTTC. Residues: CASSPGDVYEQYF.